This record concerns one T cell receptor (beta chain) sequence. Its matching antigen is unknown. Expressed TCRB transcripts got sequenced, as all isolated RNA was reverse transcribed. Profiling relied on immunoSEQ multiplex PCR, and the TCRdb table lists in-frame clones only, not all of them. The sample lists 350,000 to 450,000 clones, over 10% occurring once. This sample is drawn from a study of beta chain features in type 1 diabetes. General study findings and limits: Moderate yet significant TCRB CDR3 shortening was seen in Type 1 diabetes patients in all four CD4+ subsets.

Specimen: naive CD4+ T cells from blood. The TCR originated in a woman between 18 and 29 years old with type 1 diabetes.

The CDR3 reads CASSRGLAGGLTDTQYF. The CDR3 DNA reads TGTGCCAGCTCACGCGGACTAGCGGGAGGTCTCACAGATACGCAGTATTTT. The chain couples TRBV18 to TRBJ2-3, with TRBD2 matching 14 bases. The V gene's germline CDR1 is KGHSH and CDR2 LQKENI. The CDR3 is 17 amino acids. V lost 4 bases to trimming and J lost 2 bases; unmatched junction nucleotides: 5.